One sample yielded the 23 T cell receptor beta chains listed below, sequenced in a study of cytomegalovirus exposure and HLA in healthy donors. The study ran its PCR with 60 Vbeta and 13 Jbeta primers. The protocol was immunoSEQ multiplex PCR, while the TCRdb copy is restricted to in-frame clones and leaves out a portion. The sample has 150,000 or so clones; 60% to 75% are singletons. Sample: PBMCs. The receptors originated from a man aged 25-45 years in good health and CMV-seronegative.

The V and J genes are TRBV19 and TRBJ2-7; D perhaps matches TRBD1 (6 bases). Germline loops: CDR1 LNHDA, CDR2 SQIVND (reference sequence). The germline V and J ends were trimmed by 5 bases and 1 base, with 12 bases remaining between them. The CDR3 covers 14 residues. CDR3: CASSSRGLSYEQYF. CDR3 DNA sequence: TGTGCCAGTAGTTCCAGGGGCTTATCCTACGAGCAGTACTTC.

The chain links TRBV7-2 to TRBJ1-3; tentatively, D is TRBD1 (5 bases). Trimming took off 2 bases at V and 4 bases at J, with 9 bases between the two ends. The CDR3 totals 14 residues. The germline gives CDR1 SGHTA, CDR2 FQGNSA. CDR3 residues: CASSLQGTGNTIYF. For the CDR3, the DNA is TGTGCCAGCAGCTTACAGGGCACGGGAAACACCATATATTTT.

On this clone itself: A junction end diverges from the germline sequence, so it may reflect a read error. The gene calls are TRBV28 and TRBJ2-7, with TRBD2 matching over 10 bases. The germline V gene encodes CDR1 MDHEN and CDR2 SYDVKM. This CDR3 comprises 13 residues. The DNA for the CDR3 is TGTGCCAGCCGGCCAGCGGGAGGGCTTGAGCAGGACTTC. This gives the protein CASRPAGGLEQDF. The entire variable domain, with the rest obtained from reference TRBV28 and TRBJ2-7, is as follows: DVKVTQSSRYLVKRTGEKVFLECVQDMDHENMFWYRQDPGLGLRLIYFSYDVKMKEKGDIPEGYSVSREKKERFSLILESASTNQTSMYLCASRPAGGLEQDFGPGTRLTVT.

In its sample, this clone was seen once. The DNA for the CDR3 is TGTGCCAGCAGCTTACAGGAGGACACTGAAGCTTTCTTT. It encodes CASSLQEDTEAFF. The rearrangement joins TRBV7-2 to TRBJ1-1, with unresolved D. V lost 2 bases and J 3 bases, leaving 7 bases between the germline ends. Per germline, CDR1 SGHTA and CDR2 FQGNSA. The CDR3 covers 13 residues. Combining the CDR3 with reference TRBV7-2 and TRBJ1-1 gives the whole variable domain GAGVSQSPSNKVTEKGKDVELRCDPISGHTALYWYRQSLGQGLEFLIYFQGNSAPDKSGLPSDRFSAERTGGSVSTLTIQRTQQEDSAVYLCASSLQEDTEAFFGQGTRLTVV.

The V call is TRBV27, the J call TRBJ2-2, with TRBD1 matching 8 bases. V lost 3 bases to trimming and J lost 7 bases; unmatched junction nucleotides: 10. CDR1 is MNHEY, CDR2 SMNVEV, per germline (reference sequence). There are 16 residues in the CDR3. CDR3 protein: CASSLTLDRAVGELFF. The CDR3 nucleotides are TGTGCCAGCAGTTTGACCCTGGACAGGGCTGTCGGGGAGCTGTTTTTT.

The gene calls are TRBV5-1 and TRBJ1-6; D unclear. Trimming pared 1 base from V and 3 bases from J, leaving 8 bases between. The germline V gene has CDR1 SGHRS and CDR2 YFSETQ. The CDR3 covers 15 residues. The CDR3, as DNA: TGCGCCAGCAGCTTGAGTCAGGACTATAATTCACCCCTCCACTTT. This encodes CASSLSQDYNSPLHF.

Only a few counts were recorded for this clone. This chain links TRBV28 with TRBJ1-3, with D unclear. The CDR3 contains 14 residues. V was cut by 3 bases and J by 0 bases, with 6 bases left in between. Germline lookup yields CDR1 MDHEN and CDR2 SYDVKM. CDR3 sequence (DNA): TGTGCCAGCAGTTTCGGGATCTCTGGAAACACCATATATTTT. This sequence encodes CASSFGISGNTIYF. The variable domain in full, completed from reference TRBV28 and TRBJ1-3, reads DVKVTQSSRYLVKRTGEKVFLECVQDMDHENMFWYRQDPGLGLRLIYFSYDVKMKEKGDIPEGYSVSREKKERFSLILESASTNQTSMYLCASSFGISGNTIYFGEGSWLTVV.

V and J are TRBV28 and TRBJ2-4; 9 bases are shared with TRBD2. The CDR3 has 18 amino acids. Trimming cost V 4 bases and J 3 bases; bases outside gene matches: 13. Germline V CDR1 and CDR2: MDHEN, SYDVKM. The CDR3 DNA sequence: TGTGCCAGCAGTTCAGCGGGACTAGCCCTCCTAGGCAAAAACATTCAGTACTTC. It translates to CASSSAGLALLGKNIQYF.

J is TRBJ1-2 and V is TRBV28, with D tentatively TRBD1 (6 bases). Trimming removed 0 bases from V and 3 bases from J, with 17 bases in between. The CDR3 runs to 17 residues. Germline V lookup: CDR1 MDHEN, CDR2 SYDVKM. The CDR3 loop is CASSLWLAGEKDYGYTF. CDR3 DNA: TGTGCCAGCAGTTTATGGCTGGCAGGGGAGAAAGACTATGGCTACACCTTC.

This clone was detected a few times. The chain links TRBV9 to TRBJ1-2, with 10 nucleotides matching TRBD1. The trim removed 3 bases at V and 4 bases at J, leaving 3 bases unmatched. CDR3 length: 14 amino acids. Per the germline V gene, CDR1 is SGDLS and CDR2 is YYNGEE. CDR3 protein: CASSGQGASYGYTF. The CDR3 nucleotides are TGTGCCAGCAGCGGACAGGGGGCGTCCTATGGCTACACCTTC.

In its sample, this clone was seen a few times. The genes are TRBV19 and TRBJ1-5; D is possibly TRBD1 (6 bases). This CDR3 comprises 14 residues. Germline CDR1 and CDR2: LNHDA and SQIVND (reference sequence). Deletions cut 7 bases from V and 7 bases from J, with 17 bases between. Written as DNA, the CDR3 is TGTGCCAGTACCGGCCGGGGAAGGGGGCAGCCCCAGCATTTT. Amino acids: CASTGRGRGQPQHF.

The V call is TRBV29-1, the J call TRBJ2-2; 12 nucleotides align to TRBD2. V trimming: 4 bases; J trimming: 3 bases; junction bases outside the gene matches: 3. The V gene's germline CDR1 is SQVTM and CDR2 ANQGSEA. The CDR3 length is 15 residues. CDR3 sequence: CSVGLAGGYTGELFF. The CDR3 region has the DNA TGCAGCGTTGGTCTAGCGGGGGGGTACACCGGGGAGCTGTTTTTT.

The chain links TRBV2 to TRBJ1-2; a possible D gene is TRBD1 (5 bases). V was trimmed by 4 bases and J by 5 bases, leaving 17 bases between them. The length of the CDR3 is 15 residues. Germline values: CDR1 SNHLY, CDR2 FYNNEI. CDR3 in DNA: TGTGCCAGCAGTGGGAGACACCTCCCAGGGTATGGCTACACCTTC. This sequence encodes CASSGRHLPGYGYTF.

The sample holds a few counts of this clone. J is TRBJ2-3 and V is TRBV28, with unresolved D. V dropped 8 bases and J dropped 3 bases, with 9 bases sitting between them. This CDR3 is built from 12 residues. Per germline, CDR1 MDHEN and CDR2 SYDVKM. CDR3 residues: CASRVSTDTQYF. Written as DNA, the CDR3 is TGTGCCAGCCGGGTGTCGACAGATACGCAGTATTTT.

This clone was picked up a small number of times. J is TRBJ2-2 and V is TRBV10-3; 7 positions agree with TRBD1. With 7 bases clipped from V and 0 bases from J, the junction kept 8 bases outside the gene matches. The CDR3 sequence is 16 residues long. The germline V gene encodes CDR1 ENHRY and CDR2 SYGVKD. This CDR3 reads CAIIKEDRTNTGELFF. CDR3 nucleotide sequence: TGTGCCATCATCAAAGAGGACAGGACGAACACCGGGGAGCTGTTTTTT.

This clone was counted a few times. V and J are TRBV29-1 and TRBJ1-2, with TRBD1 as a possible D gene (5 bases). This CDR3 has 13 residues. The germline V and J ends were trimmed by 0 bases and 6 bases, with 11 bases remaining between them. Looked up from germline, CDR1 is SQVTM and CDR2 is ANQGSEA. The DNA for the CDR3 is TGCAGCGTTGAAGATCTCACGGGGGATGGCTACACCTTC. Its translation is CSVEDLTGDGYTF.

This sequence joins TRBV27 and TRBJ1-1, with D maybe TRBD1 (5 bases). The V gene lost 8 bases and the J gene lost 4 bases, with 14 bases spanning the gap. Germline values: CDR1 MNHEY, CDR2 SMNVEV (reference sequence). This CDR3 region has 13 residues. The CDR3 protein is CASWGRVATEAFF. The CDR3 nucleotides are TGTGCCAGCTGGGGGAGGGTGGCCACTGAAGCTTTCTTT.

The J gene is TRBJ1-3, the V gene TRBV29-1; D unresolved. Per the germline V gene, CDR1 is SQVTM and CDR2 is ANQGSEA. The CDR3 consists of 11 residues. Trimming took 4 bases from V and 2 from J, leaving 3 bases between them. The CDR3 nucleotides read TGCAGCGTTGTTACTGGAAACACCATATATTTT. It is translated as CSVVTGNTIYF. The full variable domain, completed using reference TRBV29-1 and TRBJ1-3, is SAVISQKPSRDICQRGTSLTIQCQVDSQVTMMFWYRQQPGQSLTLIATANQGSEATYESGFVIDKFPISRPNLTFSTLTVSNMSPEDSSIYLCSVVTGNTIYFGEGSWLTVV.

The chain links TRBV28 to TRBJ2-2; no definite D call. Germline lookup yields CDR1 MDHEN and CDR2 SYDVKM. V lost 6 bases and J 0 bases, leaving 11 bases between the germline ends. The CDR3 length is 15 residues. Here the CDR3 DNA reads TGTGCCAGCAGCCATTATACGGCGAACACCGGGGAGCTGTTTTTT. This sequence encodes CASSHYTANTGELFF. The full variable domain, in which reference TRBV28 and TRBJ2-2 provide the parts outside the CDR3, is DVKVTQSSRYLVKRTGEKVFLECVQDMDHENMFWYRQDPGLGLRLIYFSYDVKMKEKGDIPEGYSVSREKKERFSLILESASTNQTSMYLCASSHYTANTGELFFGEGSRLTVL.

The rearrangement links TRBV9 to TRBJ2-7; 7 bases are shared with TRBD2. Germline CDR1 is SGDLS and CDR2 is YYNGEE. The CDR3 extends over 14 amino acids. With V trimmed by 4 bases and J by 4 bases, 8 bases remained unmatched. The CDR3 sequence is CASSPGLEGYEQYF. The DNA of the CDR3 is TGTGCCAGCAGCCCCGGACTAGAGGGGTACGAGCAGTACTTC.

In this sample, this clone turned up a few times. The chain links TRBV28 to TRBJ2-3, with a weak D call TRBD1 (6 bases). CDR3 length: 14 residues. V shed 10 bases and J shed 6 bases, with 20 bases lying between them. Germline V gene lookup returns CDR1 MDHEN and CDR2 SYDVKM. CDR3 DNA sequence: TGTGCCACTCTCCATGGGGGCGGCGCGGATACGCAGTATTTT. Translating gives CATLHGGGADTQYF.

The rearrangement uses TRBV6-1 and TRBJ2-5; TRBD1 aligns across 11 bases. With the DNA end fitting TRBJ2-7 better, the J assignment may be wrong. The CDR3 is 14 amino acids. The germline V gene has CDR1 MNHNS and CDR2 SASEGT. CDR3 sequence (DNA): TGTGCCACAAGGGGGGGGACAGGGGGGTACGAGCAGTACTTC. This translates into CATRGGTGGYEQYF.

The rearrangement joins TRBV6-1 to TRBJ2-2; TRBD2 might be the D (6 bases). The V and J ends lost 7 bases and 1 base respectively, with 10 bases between them. The CDR3 length is 14 residues. Germline V gene lookup returns CDR1 MNHNS and CDR2 SASEGT. CDR3 sequence: CASTAGLNTGELFF. CDR3 DNA: TGTGCCAGCACGGCGGGGCTGAACACCGGGGAGCTGTTTTTT.